Given below is one T cell receptor (beta chain) in context. Its antigen remains unknown. This specimen belongs to a study of CD8 T cells in Susac syndrome. Overall study findings and caveats: Individuals included in the TCR sequencing and HLA analysis were acknowledged by the study to be relatively few in number.

V gave up 6 bases and J gave up 0 bases, with 12 bases separating them. Germline CDR1 reads GTSNPN; CDR2 reads SVGIG (reference sequence). The CDR3 loop spans 13 amino acids. Reverse transcription of about 0.5 to 1 ug RNA used random hexamers. Using its own MiXCR run on the immunoSEQ multiplex PCR reads, TCRdb lists one record per CDR3 protein. Of 150,000 or so distinct CDR3 sequences in the sample, 94% were seen once. The specimen sequenced was CD4+ T cells from PBMCs. This chain links TRBV30 with TRBJ2-7; tentatively, D is TRBD2 (6 bases). The clonotype was recovered from a human donor with multiple sclerosis. CDR3 DNA sequence: TGTGCCTGTTATAGCGGAGACTCCTACGAGCAGTACTTC. This encodes CACYSGDSYEQYF.